This section outlines one T cell receptor (beta chain) sequence together with its context. Time point given: pre-treatment baseline. Sequencing used immunoSEQ multiplex PCR; TCRdb keeps in-frame clones, though not all of them. The sample has about 6,900 clones; around three quarters are singletons. This sample was taken from a study of blood T cell dynamics during melanoma immunotherapy. The TCR sequence derives from a human donor with melanoma. Sequences were derived from blood, sampled from a patient treated with checkpoint blockade.

This CDR3 is CASSFEDPGTEAFF. CDR3 DNA sequence: TGCGCCAGCAGCTTCGAGGACCCGGGCACTGAAGCTTTCTTT. The chain recombines TRBV5-1 with TRBJ1-1; no clear D gene. The V and J ends lost 2 bases and 4 bases respectively, with 12 bases between them. This CDR3 is 14 amino acids long. Germline V CDR1 and CDR2: SGHRS, YFSETQ.